The T cell receptor beta chain described here comes from a study of CD8+CD57+ T cells in acquired aplastic anemia. Findings and limits, study-wide: The CD8+ Simpson's diversity of patients and controls was not significantly different.

Germline CDR1 reads SGHKS; CDR2 reads YYEKEE (reference sequence). This CDR3 has 16 residues. Both TCR beta VDJ combination and CDR3 sequence profiling were carried out. Genomic DNA was the template for this profiling. TCRdb re-analysed the reads in MiXCR, keeping a single row per CDR3 protein. The sample records hundreds of thousands of distinct CDR3 sequences, 65% to 80% being singletons. Worth noting for this clonotype: Its specificity is unknown. The junction shows a germline mismatch at one end, possibly a read error.

The receptor was isolated from a human donor in good health, serving as a control. Specimen: sorted CD4+, CD8+, or CD8+CD57+ T cells (not recorded which) from PBMCs. This chain connects TRBV5-5 to TRBJ1-2; TRBD1 aligns across 8 bases. The CDR3 loop is CASRERGTGPNCGYTF. The CDR3 nucleotides are TGTGCCAGCAGAGAGAGAGGGACAGGCCCTAACTGTGGCTACACCTTC.